Presented here are 5 T cell receptor beta chains from one specimen sequenced in a study of cytomegalovirus exposure and HLA in healthy donors. The PCR had 60 Vbeta and 13 Jbeta primers. The table came from immunoSEQ multiplex PCR; TCRdb's copy has only in-frame clones and leaves some out. The sample shows about 65,000 clones, 60% to 80% of them seen only once. The sequencing input was PBMCs. These receptors were taken from a man aged 25-40 years in good health and CMV-seronegative.

This clone was detected only a few times. CDR3 sequence: CASSLDWGRAFF. The CDR3 DNA sequence: TGTGCCAGCAGCTTGGATTGGGGGCGAGCTTTCTTT. The chain recombines TRBV5-6 with TRBJ1-1, with D possibly TRBD1 on 6 matching bases. Deletions cut 0 bases from V and 10 bases from J, with 10 bases between. Germline V lookup: CDR1 SGHDT, CDR2 YYEEEE. This CDR3 is built from 12 residues.

This chain joins TRBV9 and TRBJ1-3, with D uncertain. The V and J ends lost 2 bases and 0 bases respectively, with 15 bases between them. Looked up from germline, CDR1 is SGDLS and CDR2 is YYNGEE. There are 17 residues in the CDR3. The CDR3 loop reads CASSVSEAGLSGNTIYF. CDR3 sequence (DNA): TGTGCCAGCAGCGTTAGTGAAGCAGGCCTCTCTGGAAACACCATATATTTT. The whole variable domain, filled in from reference TRBV9 and TRBJ1-3, reads DSGVTQTPKHLITATGQRVTLRCSPRSGDLSVYWYQQSLDQGLQFLIQYYNGEERAKGNILERFSAQQFPDLHSELNLSSLELGDSALYFCASSVSEAGLSGNTIYFGEGSWLTVV.

This clone has just a few counts. This chain uses TRBV29-1 with TRBJ1-4; possible D gene TRBD1, 5 bases. Looked up from germline, CDR1 is SQVTM and CDR2 is ANQGSEA. V gave up 4 bases and J gave up 8 bases, with 14 bases separating them. This CDR3 is 13 amino acids long. In DNA, the CDR3 is TGCAGCGTTGTTCAGGGTTTTGGGGAAAAACTGTTTTTT. Residues: CSVVQGFGEKLFF.

The chain has TRBV29-1 and TRBJ2-3, with D possibly being TRBD2 (7 bases). V shed 4 bases and J shed 2 bases, with 22 bases lying between them. The length of the CDR3 is 17 residues. Germline-derived CDR1 and CDR2 are SQVTM and ANQGSEA. The DNA of the CDR3 is TGCAGCGTTGTGGGGGTGAGGGAGGGGGAGATCACAGATACGCAGTATTTT. This translates into CSVVGVREGEITDTQYF.

V is TRBV5-1 and J is TRBJ1-3; D unresolved. The CDR3 totals 16 residues. Trimming stripped 0 bases from V and 5 bases from J, with 15 bases between. Germline CDR1 and CDR2: SGHRS and YFSETQ. The CDR3 protein is CASSLEASRPRNTIYF. CDR3 sequence (DNA): TGCGCCAGCAGCTTGGAAGCGTCGAGACCGAGAAACACCATATATTTT.